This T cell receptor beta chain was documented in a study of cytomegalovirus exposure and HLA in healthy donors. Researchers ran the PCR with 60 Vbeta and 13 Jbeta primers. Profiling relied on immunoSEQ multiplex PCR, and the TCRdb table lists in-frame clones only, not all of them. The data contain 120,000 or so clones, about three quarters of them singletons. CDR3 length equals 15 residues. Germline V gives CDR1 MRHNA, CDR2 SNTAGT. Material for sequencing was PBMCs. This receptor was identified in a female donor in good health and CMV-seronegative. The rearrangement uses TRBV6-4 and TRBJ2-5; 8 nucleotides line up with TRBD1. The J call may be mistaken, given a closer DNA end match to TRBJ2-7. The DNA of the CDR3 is TGTGCCAGCAGTGACCCGGACAGGGCAACCTACGAGCAGTACTTC. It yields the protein CASSDPDRATYEQYF.